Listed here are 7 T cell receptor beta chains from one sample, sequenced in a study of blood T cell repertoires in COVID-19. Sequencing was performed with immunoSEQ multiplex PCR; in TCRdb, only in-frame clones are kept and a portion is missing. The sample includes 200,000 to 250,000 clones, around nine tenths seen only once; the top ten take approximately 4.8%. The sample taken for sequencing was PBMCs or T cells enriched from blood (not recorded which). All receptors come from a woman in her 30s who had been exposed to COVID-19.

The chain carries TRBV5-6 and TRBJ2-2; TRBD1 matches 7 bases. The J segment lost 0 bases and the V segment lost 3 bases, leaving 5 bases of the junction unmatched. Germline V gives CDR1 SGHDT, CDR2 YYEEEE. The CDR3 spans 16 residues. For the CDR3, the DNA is TGTGCCAGCAGCTCCACAGGGGCGGCGAACACCGGGGAGCTGTTTTTT. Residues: CASSSTGAANTGELFF.

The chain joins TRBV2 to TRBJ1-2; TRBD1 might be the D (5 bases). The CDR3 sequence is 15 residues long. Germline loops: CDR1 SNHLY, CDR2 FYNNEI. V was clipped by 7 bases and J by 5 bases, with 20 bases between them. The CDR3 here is CASKPTTGGLYGYTF. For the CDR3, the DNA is TGTGCCAGCAAACCTACGACCGGGGGTCTTTATGGCTACACCTTC.

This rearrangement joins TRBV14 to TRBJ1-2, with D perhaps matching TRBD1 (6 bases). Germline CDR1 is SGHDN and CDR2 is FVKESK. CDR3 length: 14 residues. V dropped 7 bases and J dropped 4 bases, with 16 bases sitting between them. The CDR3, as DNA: TGTGCCAGCACCCCGGGCGGGGGGGCCTATGGCTACACCTTC. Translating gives CASTPGGGAYGYTF.

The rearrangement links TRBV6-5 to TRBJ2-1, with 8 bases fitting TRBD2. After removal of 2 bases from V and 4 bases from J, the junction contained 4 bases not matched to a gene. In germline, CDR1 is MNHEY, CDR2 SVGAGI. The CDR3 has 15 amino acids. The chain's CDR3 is CASSYGGGWYNEQFF. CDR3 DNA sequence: TGTGCCAGCAGTTACGGCGGGGGGTGGTACAATGAGCAGTTCTTC.

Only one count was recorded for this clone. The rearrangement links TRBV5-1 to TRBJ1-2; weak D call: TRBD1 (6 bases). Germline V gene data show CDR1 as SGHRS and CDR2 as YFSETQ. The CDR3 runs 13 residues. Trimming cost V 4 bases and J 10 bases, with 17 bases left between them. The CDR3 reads CASSATGSMDYTF. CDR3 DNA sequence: TGCGCCAGCAGCGCGACAGGATCTATGGACTACACCTTC.

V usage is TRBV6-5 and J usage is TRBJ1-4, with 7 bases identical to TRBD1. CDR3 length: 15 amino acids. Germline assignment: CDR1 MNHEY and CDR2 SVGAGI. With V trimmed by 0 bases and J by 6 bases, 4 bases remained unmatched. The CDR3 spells CASSYSRDRDEKLFF. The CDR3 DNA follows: TGTGCCAGCAGTTACTCGAGGGACAGAGATGAAAAACTGTTTTTT.

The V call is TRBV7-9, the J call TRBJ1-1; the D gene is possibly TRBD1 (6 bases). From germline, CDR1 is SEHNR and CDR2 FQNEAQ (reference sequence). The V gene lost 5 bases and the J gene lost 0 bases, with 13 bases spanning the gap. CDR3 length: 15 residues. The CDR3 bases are TGTGCCAGCAGCCGATTCAGGGACATGAACACTGAAGCTTTCTTT. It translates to CASSRFRDMNTEAFF.